These 15 T cell receptor beta chains were all obtained from the same sample, sequenced in a study of blood T cell repertoires in COVID-19. Libraries were prepared by immunoSEQ multiplex PCR; TCRdb keeps only in-frame clonotypes and omits some of them. The sample yields 120,000 or so clones, approximately 80% seen once. The specimen was peripheral blood. These receptors came from a human donor in a cohort sampled during active COVID-19.

The table lists this clone with a few counts. J is TRBJ2-3 and V is TRBV29-1, with D unresolved. CDR3 length: 12 residues. V was pared by 8 bases and J by 0 bases, with 9 bases between. Looked up from germline, CDR1 is SQVTM and CDR2 is ANQGSEA. The CDR3 spells CSTERSTDTQYF. In DNA, the CDR3 is TGCAGCACCGAACGGAGCACAGATACGCAGTATTTT.

V and J are TRBV5-1 and TRBJ1-6, with 9 bases fitting TRBD1. The CDR3 has 15 residues. The V and J ends lost 4 bases and 6 bases, in that order; junction bases with no gene match: 5. CDR1 and CDR2 from the germline V gene are SGHRS and YFSETQ. CDR3 nucleotides: TGCGCCAGCAGCCCCGGGACAGGGAGTAATTCACCCCTCCACTTT. Translation gives CASSPGTGSNSPLHF.

This sequence joins TRBV2 and TRBJ1-1, with 7 bases matching TRBD1. CDR1 SNHLY and CDR2 FYNNEI come from the germline V gene. The CDR3 length is 15 residues. V lost 5 bases and J lost 4; bases outside the gene matches: 10. Written as DNA, the CDR3 is TGTGCCAGCAGTAAACAGGGGATGGGTGGCACTGAAGCTTTCTTT. Its translation is CASSKQGMGGTEAFF.

This chain links TRBV7-2 with TRBJ1-2; the D gene is possibly TRBD1 (6 bases). The CDR3 loop spans 15 amino acids. Per the germline V gene, CDR1 is SGHTA and CDR2 is FQGNSA. V was trimmed by 1 base and J by 4 bases, leaving 13 bases between them. For the CDR3, the DNA is TGTGCCAGCAGCTTAGGGGGGCCGCTCAGCTATGGCTACACCTTC. Its translation is CASSLGGPLSYGYTF.

This sequence joins TRBV9 and TRBJ2-3; 11 bases agree with TRBD2. CDR1 and CDR2 (germline): SGDLS, YYNGEE. The CDR3 loop spans 15 amino acids. Germline trimming cut 0 bases from V and 5 bases from J; bases unmatched to any gene: 2. CDR3 DNA: TGTGCCAGCAGCGTAGCGCTAGCGGGGGGAGATACGCAGTATTTT. The encoded protein is CASSVALAGGDTQYF.

The rearrangement joins TRBV12-3 or TRBV12-4 to TRBJ2-7, with unresolved D. V gave up 3 bases and J gave up 0 bases, with 6 bases separating them. The CDR3 length is 13 residues. CDR3 amino acids: CASSFGLSYEQYF. The CDR3 nucleotides are TGTGCCAGCAGTTTTGGCCTCTCCTACGAGCAGTACTTC.

V is TRBV28 and J is TRBJ2-1; 9 positions match TRBD2. The V and J ends lost 3 bases and 7 bases, in that order; junction bases with no gene match: 7. Germline V gene data show CDR1 as MDHEN and CDR2 as SYDVKM. The CDR3 sequence is 15 residues long. The CDR3 DNA sequence: TGTGCCAGCAGTTTTAGGCGGGGGGGCGGGAATGAGCAGTTCTTC. Translated, it gives CASSFRRGGGNEQFF.

CDR3 region: CASSLAAGSYGYTF. The CDR3 DNA follows: TGTGCCAGCAGCTTGGCCGCGGGGTCGTATGGCTACACCTTC. The chain couples TRBV5-5 to TRBJ1-2; no clear D gene. Trimming removed 0 bases at V and 5 bases at J, with 11 bases between. The CDR3 sequence is 14 residues long. Germline V gene sequence: CDR1 SGHKS, CDR2 YYEKEE (reference sequence).

This rearrangement joins TRBV5-4 to TRBJ2-1; 7 bases match TRBD1. CDR1 SGHNT and CDR2 YYREEE come from the germline V gene (reference sequence). CDR3 size: 15 residues. V gave up 0 bases and J gave up 9 bases; unmatched junction bases: 9. For the CDR3, the DNA is TGTGCCAGCAGCTTGGTCACAGGGGTGGAAAGTGAGCAGTTCTTC. This encodes CASSLVTGVESEQFF.

The gene calls are TRBV7-9 and TRBJ1-2; 9 positions agree with TRBD1. Per germline, CDR1 SEHNR and CDR2 FQNEAQ (reference sequence). CDR3 length: 14 residues. Trimming cost V 5 bases and J 7 bases; bases outside gene matches: 8. The chain's CDR3 is CASSKMGTGSGYTF. In DNA, the CDR3 is TGTGCCAGCAGCAAAATGGGGACAGGGAGTGGCTACACCTTC.

The gene calls are TRBV5-1 and TRBJ1-1; TRBD1 matches at 8 bases. CDR1 and CDR2 from the germline V gene are SGHRS and YFSETQ. V was pared by 3 bases and J by 3 bases, with 7 bases of the junction left unmatched. This CDR3 region has 15 residues. The CDR3 sequence: CASSWTGSQDTEAFF. In DNA, the CDR3 is TGCGCCAGCAGCTGGACAGGGAGCCAAGACACTGAAGCTTTCTTT.

Note on this clone: The junction differs from germline at one of its ends, possibly a read error. The rearrangement joins TRBV19 to TRBJ2-6; 11 nucleotides align to TRBD1. CDR1 and CDR2 from the germline V gene are LNHDA and SQIVND (reference sequence). The CDR3 covers 17 residues. The CDR3 reads CASSPRTGGSGTNVLTF. The CDR3 coding sequence is TGTGCCAGTAGTCCCCGGACAGGGGGCAGTGGGACCAACGTCCTGACTTTC.

The chain employs TRBV9 and TRBJ1-3, with D unclear. Per germline, CDR1 SGDLS and CDR2 YYNGEE. Deletions cut 0 bases from V and 4 bases from J, with 14 bases between. The CDR3 has 16 amino acids. CDR3 sequence (DNA): TGTGCCAGCAGCGTAGAGATAGGGCTAGCGGGAAACACCATATATTTT. It codes for CASSVEIGLAGNTIYF.

This clone appeared once. J is TRBJ1-5 and V is TRBV19, with 8 bases matching TRBD1. This CDR3 is 15 amino acids long. Germline CDR1 is LNHDA and CDR2 is SQIVND (reference sequence). The V and J ends lost 5 bases and 6 bases, in that order; junction bases with no gene match: 9. This chain's CDR3 is CASSERQGLGQPQHF. For the CDR3, the DNA is TGTGCCAGTAGTGAACGACAGGGGTTGGGTCAGCCCCAGCATTTT.

This chain uses TRBV9 with TRBJ1-2, with TRBD1 identical over 8 bases. The CDR3 is 17 residues long. V shed 0 bases and J 7 bases; nucleotides not matched to a gene: 14. In germline, CDR1 is SGDLS, CDR2 YYNGEE. CDR3 sequence (DNA): TGTGCCAGCAGCGTAGATCCTCAGGGGGCAGTGGTGGCTGGCTACACCTTC. Encoded protein: CASSVDPQGAVVAGYTF.